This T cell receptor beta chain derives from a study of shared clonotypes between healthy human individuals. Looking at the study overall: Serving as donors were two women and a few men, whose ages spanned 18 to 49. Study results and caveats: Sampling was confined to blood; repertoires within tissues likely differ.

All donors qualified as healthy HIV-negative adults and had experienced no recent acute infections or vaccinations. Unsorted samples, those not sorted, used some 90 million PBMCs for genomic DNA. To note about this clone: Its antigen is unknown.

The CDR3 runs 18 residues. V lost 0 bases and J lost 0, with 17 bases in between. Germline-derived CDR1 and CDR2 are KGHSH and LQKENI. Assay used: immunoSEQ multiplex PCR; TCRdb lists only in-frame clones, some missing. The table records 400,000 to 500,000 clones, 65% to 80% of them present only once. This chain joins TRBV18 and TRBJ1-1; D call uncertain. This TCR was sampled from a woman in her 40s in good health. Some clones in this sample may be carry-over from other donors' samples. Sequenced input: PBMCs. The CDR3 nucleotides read TGTGCCAGCTCACCACCTGTCGGTACACGCAGCATGAACACTGAAGCTTTCTTT. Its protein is CASSPPVGTRSMNTEAFF.